The rows below give T cell receptor beta chains drawn from one sample of a study of CD4 and CD8 cells across lung adenocarcinoma regions. TCRdb called the PCR reads again in MiXCR, with one record for every CDR3 protein. The sample holds fewer than 11,000 distinct CDR3 sequences, approximately 50% seen once. Sequenced input: CD8+ T cells from the margin of a lung tumor. The receptor set was obtained from a male donor with lung adenocarcinoma. The CD4 and CD8 labels of this study may be unreliable. Both conserved end residues are part of each CDR3. The D gene is left open where the match is weak. Size tells how often a clone was seen (once, few, many) or the class of an expanded clone, and some rows leave it out.

D | size | J | V | CDR3 | DNA
. | . | TRBJ2-3 | TRBV6-5 | CARGYGGRDPDTQYF | TGTGCCAGGGGTTACGGGGGCAGGGACCCAGATACGCAGTATTTT
TRBD2 | medium-sized | TRBJ2-5 | TRBV6-4 | CASSDLAGGTQYF | TGTGCCAGCAGTGACTTGGCGGGGGGGACCCAGTACTTC
. | . | TRBJ1-2 | TRBV7-6 | CASSSLLSANYGYTF | TGTGCCAGCAGTTCTCTCCTCTCCGCTAACTATGGCTACACCTTC
. | . | TRBJ2-2 | TRBV7-6 | CASSSLGRRTEDTGELFF | TGTGCCAGCAGTTCACTCGGGCGGAGGACAGAGGACACCGGGGAGCTGTTTTTT
. | few | TRBJ2-3 | TRBV6-4 | CASSEKDTDTQYF | TGTGCCAGCAGTGAAAAAGACACAGATACGCAGTATTTT
. | . | TRBJ2-1 | TRBV12-3/TRBV12-4 | CASSLVGPQFF | TGTGCCAGCAGTTTGGTGGGACCGCAGTTCTTC
TRBD1 | many | TRBJ2-1 | TRBV7-2 | CASSRSPQGAGEQFF | TGTGCCAGCAGCAGAAGTCCTCAGGGGGCGGGTGAGCAGTTCTTC
TRBD2 | many | TRBJ2-2 | TRBV11-3 | CASHEGLRLYKNTGELFF | TGTGCCAGCCACGAGGGACTACGGTTATATAAGAACACCGGGGAGCTGTTTTTT
TRBD2 | medium-sized | TRBJ2-1 | TRBV12-3/TRBV12-4 | CASIMAGGSYNEQFF | TGTGCCAGCATAATGGCGGGAGGGTCCTACAATGAGCAGTTCTTC
. | few | TRBJ2-1 | TRBV4-1 | CASSQEGAQNAEQFF | TGCGCCAGCAGCCAAGAGGGGGCTCAGAACGCTGAGCAGTTCTTC
TRBD2 | . | TRBJ2-3 | TRBV7-9 | CAGSGGGGTETQYF | TGTGCGGGCAGCGGGGGGGGGGGCACAGAGACGCAGTACTTT
. | few | TRBJ1-6 | TRBV12-3/TRBV12-4 | CASSNGIGSPLHF | TGTGCCAGCTCTAATGGGATCGGTTCACCCCTCCACTTT
TRBD1 | few | TRBJ1-4 | TRBV5-1 | CASSQGQGEEKLFF | TGCGCCAGCAGCCAGGGACAGGGGGAGGAGAAACTGTTTTTT
. | few | TRBJ1-6 | TRBV6-1 | CASRNSGSSYNSPLHF | TGTGCCAGCAGGAACTCAGGGAGCTCCTATAATTCACCCCTCCACTTT
TRBD1 | few | TRBJ2-1 | TRBV7-7 | CASSSGQGVNEQFF | TGTGCTAGCAGCTCGGGACAGGGAGTCAATGAGCAGTTCTTC
. | many | TRBJ2-3 | TRBV9 | CASSYSGTTTDTQYF | TGTGCCAGCAGTTACTCTGGGACCACTACAGATACGCAGTATTTT
. | many | TRBJ2-1 | TRBV12-3/TRBV12-4 | CASSLARFGDSDEQFF | TGTGCCAGCAGTTTAGCGCGGTTCGGAGACTCCGATGAGCAGTTCTTC
. | . | TRBJ1-4 | TRBV27 | CASSLSGATNEKLFF | TGTGCCAGCAGTTTATCTGGAGCAACTAATGAAAAACTGTTTTTT
. | . | TRBJ2-4 | TRBV4-2 | CARLRGGDQNTQYF | TGTGCCAGGCTCCGGGGCGGGGACCAAAACACTCAGTACTTC
TRBD1 | . | TRBJ2-7 | TRBV6-5 | CASSYSGQGTYEQYF | TGTGCCAGCAGTTACTCCGGACAGGGAACCTACGAGCAGTACTTC
. | . | TRBJ2-4 | TRBV6-1 | CASSEELGTKDTQYF | TGTGCCAGCAGTGAAGAGCTGGGAACCAAAGACACCCAGTACTTC
TRBD2 | few | TRBJ2-1 | TRBV6-1 | CASSKPGLAIGTQFF | TGTGCCAGCAGTAAACCGGGACTAGCGATTGGGACCCAGTTCTTC
TRBD2 | . | TRBJ2-2 | TRBV6-5 | CASRLDGSAGGRGGELFF | TGTGCCAGCAGGTTAGATGGCTCCGCCGGCGGGAGAGGCGGGGAGCTGTTTTTT
. | many | TRBJ2-7 | TRBV6-5 | CASSYLEYSYEQYF | TGTGCCAGCAGTTACTTGGAGTACTCCTACGAGCAGTACTTC
. | . | TRBJ2-4 | TRBV11-2 | CASTRLYVKNIQYF | TGCGCCAGCACGCGGCTGTATGTCAAAAATATTCAGTATTTC
. | few | TRBJ2-1 | TRBV9 | CASSVGRDSQFF | TGTGCCAGCAGCGTGGGGAGGGACAGCCAGTTCTTC
TRBD2 | . | TRBJ2-7 | TRBV7-6 | CASSKKGLADYEQYF | TGTGCCAGCAGCAAAAAGGGACTAGCGGACTACGAGCAGTACTTC
TRBD1 | medium-sized | TRBJ1-6 | TRBV6-1 | CASRGQASHLHF | TGTGCCAGCAGGGGACAGGCATCTCACCTCCACTTT
. | . | TRBJ2-3 | TRBV5-3 | CARSSGLADTQYF | TGTGCCAGAAGCTCAGGCTTAGCAGATACGCAGTATTTT
TRBD1 | . | TRBJ2-6 | TRBV10-3 | CATGTGGTPGSNVQSF | TGTGCCACCGGGACAGGGGGAACGCCGGGCTCCAACGTCCAGTCCTTC
TRBD1 | . | TRBJ2-5 | TRBV5-1 | CASSHTQGGGGKNTQYF | TGCGCCAGCAGCCACACACAGGGGGGAGGCGGCAAAAACACCCAGTACTTC
TRBD2 | many | TRBJ2-5 | TRBV11-3 | CASSTGGAPGETQYF | TGTGCCAGCAGCACGGGGGGGGCCCCGGGGGAGACCCAGTACTTC
. | . | TRBJ2-1 | TRBV27 | CASSSEAVTVPAQFF | TGTGCCAGCAGTTCAGAGGCTGTGACCGTCCCTGCGCAGTTCTTC
. | . | TRBJ2-5 | TRBV6-1 | CASSEVGVRGDKQYF | TGTGCCAGCAGTGAAGTGGGGGTGCGTGGCGACAAGCAGTACTTC
TRBD2 | few | TRBJ2-4 | TRBV28 | CASSSIKRGRSTIQYF | TGTGCCAGCAGTTCGATTAAGCGGGGGAGGTCGACTATCCAGTATTTC
TRBD2 | many | TRBJ2-1 | TRBV4-1 | CASRPGLAGNNEQFF | TGCGCCAGCAGGCCCGGACTAGCGGGGAACAATGAGCAGTTCTTC
. | few | TRBJ1-6 | TRBV24-1 | CATSDLKESYNSPLHF | TGTGCCACCAGTGATTTAAAGGAATCCTATAATTCACCCCTCCACTTT
. | . | TRBJ2-3 | TRBV10-1 | CASSVRSGCAKNTQYF | TGCGCCAGCAGTGTTAGATCGGGATGCGCCAAGAACACGCAGTATTTT
. | few | TRBJ2-2 | TRBV24-1 | CATSGGERIRGGELFF | TGTGCCACCAGTGGGGGGGAACGGATCCGGGGCGGGGAGCTGTTTTTT
. | many | TRBJ2-6 | TRBV4-1 | CASSPTRANVLTF | TGCGCCAGCAGCCCTACGAGGGCCAACGTCCTGACTTTC
. | medium-sized | TRBJ2-2 | TRBV6-1 | CASMRDTGELFF | TGTGCCAGCATGAGGGACACCGGGGAGCTGTTTTTT
. | medium-sized | TRBJ2-5 | TRBV6-5 | CASSSLDSEETQYF | TGTGCCAGCAGTTCATTAGACAGCGAAGAGACCCAGTACTTC
. | medium-sized | TRBJ2-5 | TRBV7-2 | CASSFGETQYF | TGTGCCAGCAGCTTTGGGGAGACCCAGTACTTC
TRBD1 | once | TRBJ1-2 | TRBV14 | CASSSRTGGVIGGYTF | TGTGCCAGCAGCTCCCGGACAGGGGGCGTGATTGGTGGCTACACCTTC